One sample yielded the 23 T cell receptor beta chains listed below, sequenced in a study of response to subunit inactivated influenza vaccine (dated by TCRdb to between 2018 and 2020). Receptors were amplified or captured by RT-PCR. Sequencing used an Illumina HiSeq 2500. In-frame beta chains were kept once TCRdb had trimmed the public reads at Q25 with fastp and called clones with MiXCR. When rows share a CDR3 protein, they turn into one entry using the most common DNA and genes. The sample includes 550,000 to 800,000 distinct CDR3 sequences, with around 13% observed a single time. The ten largest clones take up less than 9% of the sample. The material sequenced was PBMCs from blood, taken less than 15 days before vaccination. The receptors derive from a man in his forties or fifties who received an inactivated influenza vaccine. Donor details come from another sample of the same person, matched by shared clones.

The chain links TRBV15 to TRBJ1-1, with 8 bases matching TRBD1. Germline CDR1 reads LNHNV; CDR2 reads YYDKDF (reference sequence). V was clipped by 0 bases and J by 3 bases; unmatched bases: 9. The CDR3 has 17 residues. The chain's CDR3 is CATSREKWTGKDTEAFF. The CDR3, as DNA: TGTGCCACCAGCAGAGAAAAGTGGACAGGGAAGGACACTGAAGCTTTCTTT.

The V gene is TRBV7-9, the J gene TRBJ2-1, with TRBD2 matching over 9 bases. V lost 6 bases, J lost 5 bases, and 8 bases stayed unmatched. CDR3 length equals 15 residues. Germline CDR1 reads SEHNR; CDR2 reads FQNEAQ (reference sequence). For the CDR3, the DNA is TGTGCCAGCAGTCCGGGACTAGCACAGAACAATGAGCAGTTCTTC. It specifies CASSPGLAQNNEQFF.

This clonotype has a count of ten or more. The chain employs TRBV5-1 and TRBJ1-4, with D possibly being TRBD1 (6 bases). Trimming took 2 bases from V and 8 from J, leaving 13 bases between them. This CDR3 spans 14 amino acids. The germline V gene encodes CDR1 SGHRS and CDR2 YFSETQ. The CDR3 sequence is CASSLRGAEEKLFF. The CDR3 DNA reads TGCGCCAGCAGCTTACGGGGGGCGGAAGAAAAACTGTTTTTT.

In this sample, this clonotype turned up a few times. The chain employs TRBV10-3 and TRBJ2-7; 8 positions agree with TRBD1. The V and J ends lost 6 bases and 4 bases, in that order; junction bases with no gene match: 8. CDR3 length: 14 residues. Looked up from germline, CDR1 is ENHRY and CDR2 is SYGVKD. This CDR3 reads CAIRTGTGPYEQYF. The CDR3 DNA sequence: TGTGCCATCAGAACCGGGACAGGACCTTACGAGCAGTACTTC.

The chain couples TRBV30 to TRBJ2-1; 8 bases are a match to TRBD2. The CDR3 is 17 residues long. J gave up 4 bases and V 2 bases, and 13 bases lay outside the gene matches. Germline V gene data show CDR1 as GTSNPN and CDR2 as SVGIG (reference sequence). In nucleotides, the CDR3 is TGTGCCTGGAGTTTAAGGTCCAGCGGGAGTTGGTACAATGAGCAGTTCTTC. Protein: CAWSLRSSGSWYNEQFF.

This chain connects TRBV27 to TRBJ2-3, with 14 nucleotides matching TRBD2. J lost 2 bases, V lost 8 bases, and 6 bases had no gene match. Germline CDR1 reads MNHEY; CDR2 reads SMNVEV (reference sequence). There are 16 residues in the CDR3. CDR3 sequence (DNA): TGTGCCAGCCATCGGACTAGCGGGAGGTACACAGATACGCAGTATTTT. Translated: CASHRTSGRYTDTQYF.

This chain connects TRBV4-1 to TRBJ1-1, with D perhaps matching TRBD1 (5 bases). This CDR3 comprises 18 residues. Trimming removed 2 bases from V and 4 bases from J, with 23 bases in between. The V gene's germline CDR1 is MGHRA and CDR2 YSYEKL. CDR3 in amino acids: CASSQYGHPSTEVTEAFF. CDR3 in DNA: TGCGCCAGCAGCCAATATGGACACCCATCTACCGAGGTCACTGAAGCTTTCTTT.

The CDR3, as DNA: TGTGCCAGCAGCCAACCCAGGGGAATGGATGGCTACACCTTC. Residues: CASSQPRGMDGYTF. The genes are TRBV4-2 and TRBJ1-2, with D possibly TRBD1 on 6 matching bases. The germline gives CDR1 LGHNA, CDR2 YNFKEQ. Trimming cost V 2 bases and J 6 bases, with 13 bases left between them. This CDR3 has 14 residues.

This clonotype has more than one count but fewer than ten. The V and J genes are TRBV10-2 and TRBJ2-7; D gene ambiguous. Trimming cost V 1 base and J 1 base, with 5 bases left between them. Germline CDR1 is WSHSY and CDR2 is SAAADI. CDR3 length equals 13 residues. The CDR3, as DNA: TGCGCCAGCAGTGAGTGGAATTCCTACGAGCAGTACTTC. Translated, it gives CASSEWNSYEQYF.

This sequence joins TRBV11-2 and TRBJ2-1, with TRBD2 matching over 13 bases. Trimming removed 0 bases from V and 12 bases from J; junction bases left unmatched: 8. The CDR3 has 16 residues. CDR1 is SGHAT, CDR2 FQNNGV, per germline. Here the CDR3 reads CASSLDLGTSGIVQFF. CDR3 DNA sequence: TGTGCCAGCAGCTTAGATCTAGGGACTAGCGGGATTGTGCAGTTCTTC.

This clonotype has only a few counts. The chain is built from TRBV15 and TRBJ2-5, with D maybe TRBD2 (5 bases). This CDR3 comprises 15 residues. V lost 6 bases to trimming and J lost 1 base, with 15 bases between them. From germline, CDR1 is LNHNV and CDR2 YYDKDF (reference sequence). CDR3 nucleotides: TGTGCCACCAGGGGAGTCCGAAGAGCCCAAGAGACCCAGTACTTC. It yields the protein CATRGVRRAQETQYF.

The chain combines TRBV10-3 with TRBJ2-5; 8 bases fit TRBD1. The CDR3 is 15 residues long. The V and J ends lost 6 bases and 2 bases, in that order; junction bases with no gene match: 8. Per the germline V gene, CDR1 is ENHRY and CDR2 is SYGVKD. CDR3 DNA sequence: TGTGCCATCAGGGCCGGGACAGGAATTCAAGAGACCCAGTACTTC. This sequence encodes CAIRAGTGIQETQYF.

V is TRBV3-1 and J is TRBJ2-7; D may be TRBD2 (5 bases). This CDR3 region has 15 residues. Trimming cost V 0 bases and J 0 bases, with 9 bases left between them. Germline V gene data show CDR1 as LGHDT and CDR2 as YNNKEL (reference sequence). Written as DNA, the CDR3 is TGTGCCAGCAGCCAAGAAGGAACTAGCTCCTACGAGCAGTACTTC. This codes for CASSQEGTSSYEQYF.

On this clonotype: A much larger clone differs from this one at a single base, so this may be a read error. This sequence joins TRBV3-1 and TRBJ2-3, with TRBD2 identical over 9 bases. J lost 5 bases, V lost 4 bases, and 7 bases had no gene match. This CDR3 spans 15 amino acids. The germline gives CDR1 LGHDT, CDR2 YNNKEL (reference sequence). The CDR3 DNA follows: TGTGCCAGCAGCCCGGGGACTAGCCGGGGAGATACGCAGTATTTT. Protein sequence: CASSPGTSRGDTQYF.

The chain links TRBV19 to TRBJ1-1; D is perhaps TRBD1 (5 bases). Per the germline V gene, CDR1 is LNHDA and CDR2 is SQIVND (reference sequence). V was shortened by 7 bases and J by 7 bases, with 19 bases between the two germline ends. This CDR3 is 14 amino acids long. The CDR3 DNA is TGTGCCAGTAACCACCGGGACGGACTACTTGAAGCTTTCTTT. It specifies CASNHRDGLLEAFF.

This chain uses TRBV4-3 with TRBJ2-4; 9 nucleotides agree with TRBD1. The CDR3 extends over 15 amino acids. V was clipped by 1 base and J by 4 bases; unmatched bases: 2. CDR1 is LGHNA, CDR2 YSLEER, per germline. CDR3 in amino acids: CASSQAGQGKNIQYF. In nucleotides, the CDR3 is TGCGCCAGCAGCCAAGCAGGACAGGGGAAAAACATTCAGTACTTC.

This clonotype occurred many times. The rearrangement uses TRBV7-2 and TRBJ2-6; 8 bases map to TRBD1. The CDR3 has 17 residues. Germline CDR1 reads SGHTA; CDR2 reads FQGNSA. The V gene end was trimmed by 5 bases and the J gene end by 2 bases; junction bases not matched to a gene: 8. The CDR3 nucleotides read TGTGCCAGCAGCCCGAGACAGGGGAGACCTGGGGCCAACGTCCTGACTTTC. It translates to CASSPRQGRPGANVLTF.

CDR3 in amino acids: CASSLVGPGYEQYF. Written as DNA, the CDR3 is TGCGCCAGCAGCTTGGTTGGGCCCGGCTACGAGCAGTACTTC. The V gene is TRBV5-1, the J gene TRBJ2-7; unclear D gene. Germline loops: CDR1 SGHRS, CDR2 YFSETQ. The V end was cut by 0 bases, the J end by 3 bases, with 10 bases between. The CDR3 is made up of 14 amino acids.

This clonotype was seen ten or more times. This chain connects TRBV6-1 to TRBJ1-1; D gene uncertain. The CDR3 extends over 13 amino acids. Germline assignment: CDR1 MNHNS and CDR2 SASEGT. The V and J ends lost 9 bases and 2 bases respectively, with 13 bases between them. This CDR3 is CASRTLGNTEAFF. The CDR3 DNA follows: TGTGCCAGTAGGACCTTGGGCAACACTGAAGCTTTCTTT.

This chain uses TRBV10-3 with TRBJ2-7; D remains ambiguous. The germline CDR1 and CDR2 sequences are ENHRY and SYGVKD. V dropped 6 bases and J dropped 6 bases, with 21 bases sitting between them. The CDR3 covers 15 residues. The CDR3 DNA is TGTGCCATCAGGAAGAGTTCCGGCCAGCTTATCGAGCAGTACTTC. It translates to CAIRKSSGQLIEQYF.

This clonotype was observed a handful of times. The chain has TRBV25-1 and TRBJ1-2; maybe TRBD1 (5 bases). V lost 7 bases, J lost 0 bases, and 9 bases lay in between. The CDR3 contains 13 residues. Germline assignment: CDR1 MGHDK and CDR2 SYGVNS. As DNA, the CDR3 is TGTGCCAGCAATGCGGGGGCTAACTATGGCTACACCTTC. Translation gives CASNAGANYGYTF.

This clonotype was picked up many times. This chain connects TRBV7-9 to TRBJ1-1; D remains ambiguous. CDR3 size: 13 residues. The V end was cut by 1 base, the J end by 11 bases, with 14 bases between. Per germline, CDR1 SEHNR and CDR2 FQNEAQ (reference sequence). The CDR3, as DNA: TGTGCCAGCAGCTTAGGGGAGACGGTGCGGGCTTTCTTT. Amino acids: CASSLGETVRAFF.

The rearrangement uses TRBV29-1 and TRBJ2-1, with a weak D call TRBD1 (5 bases). V was shortened by 4 bases and J by 12 bases, with 13 bases between the two germline ends. Germline V gives CDR1 SQVTM, CDR2 ANQGSEA. The CDR3 consists of 11 residues. In nucleotides, the CDR3 is TGCAGCGTTGCAACGGACAAGGTGCAGTTCTTC. As protein: CSVATDKVQFF.